This TCR beta chain was recovered during a study of radiotherapy plus CTLA-4 blockade in lung cancer. Study overall: Objective responses were documented in 15% to 20% of patients, with disease control in about 28%.

Sequenced by immunoSEQ multiplex PCR; TCRdb stores in-frame clones only, minus some. Among about 90,000 clones listed, about 85% were seen once. Worth noting for this clone: What it binds is not known. Other DNA sequences within the sample encode an identical CDR3.

Chemo-refractory metastatic non-small-cell lung cancer patients were treated with focal radiation plus CTLA-4 blockade with ipilimumab. Germline CDR1 and CDR2: LNHDA and SQIVND (reference sequence). The CDR3 spans 13 residues. The V and J ends lost 3 bases and 8 bases respectively, with 13 bases between them. Overall study results and limits: After radiotherapy and ipilimumab, tumor-derived clones expanded in peripheral blood. Among reported predictors of response, early blood T cell clone dynamics with interferon-beta performed best.

Sample: peripheral blood, taken from a patient treated with radiotherapy plus ipilimumab. This TCR was recovered from a human donor with non-small cell lung cancer that progressed on radiotherapy plus ipilimumab. V and J are TRBV19 and TRBJ1-2, with D perhaps TRBD1 (5 bases). DNA of the CDR3: TGTGCCAGTAGTATTGGTAGGGGATACGGCTACACCTTC. Protein: CASSIGRGYGYTF.